One sample yielded the 6 T cell receptor beta chains listed below, sequenced in a study of blood T cells in healthy people across ages. A second PCR of 7 to 11 cycles used a sample-barcoded 5' primer and a J-beta primer mix. From the 5' RACE reads, TCRdb called clonotypes with MiXCR, one entry per CDR3 protein. The sample lists over 600,000 distinct CDR3 sequences; 35% to 50% were seen once. The sequencing input was blood. The receptors originated from an elderly man in good health.

This clonotype showed up just once. V usage is TRBV5-1 and J usage is TRBJ1-4; TRBD1 matches at 8 bases. Germline V gene sequence: CDR1 SGHRS, CDR2 YFSETQ. The CDR3 covers 15 residues. The V segment lost 2 bases and the J segment 4 bases; nucleotides outside the gene matches: 4. CDR3 nucleotide sequence: TGCGCCAGCAGCTTTGGGGACAGGAATAATGAAAAACTGTTTTTT. This encodes CASSFGDRNNEKLFF.

This rearrangement joins TRBV28 to TRBJ2-7; D is possibly TRBD1 (6 bases). The CDR3 runs to 14 residues. Germline CDR1 and CDR2: MDHEN and SYDVKM. The ends were cut back, 3 bases at V and 2 bases at J, with 11 bases in the middle. The CDR3 sequence is CASSLIGDTYEQYF. CDR3 DNA: TGTGCCAGCAGTTTGATAGGGGACACCTACGAGCAGTACTTC.

This rearrangement joins TRBV6-5 to TRBJ2-6; unclear D gene. This CDR3 has 15 residues. Germline V gene sequence: CDR1 MNHEY, CDR2 SVGAGI. The ends were cut back, 5 bases at V and 2 bases at J, with 10 bases in the middle. The CDR3, as DNA: TGTGCCAGCAGTCCCCGACCCGCTGGGGCCAACGTCCTGACTTTC. As protein: CASSPRPAGANVLTF.

This clonotype has only a few counts. The rearrangement joins TRBV28 to TRBJ2-1; 10 bases are a match to TRBD2. Germline V gene data show CDR1 as MDHEN and CDR2 as SYDVKM. After removal of 7 bases from V and 5 bases from J, the junction contained 8 bases not matched to a gene. The CDR3 totals 15 residues. CDR3 protein: CASTQPGLANNEQFF. The CDR3 DNA is TGTGCCAGCACCCAGCCGGGACTAGCGAACAATGAGCAGTTCTTC. Variable domain in full (rest from reference TRBV28 and TRBJ2-1): DVKVTQSSRYLVKRTGEKVFLECVQDMDHENMFWYRQDPGLGLRLIYFSYDVKMKEKGDIPEGYSVSREKKERFSLILESASTNQTSMYLCASTQPGLANNEQFFGPGTRLTVL.

The rearrangement links TRBV30 to TRBJ2-3; possibly TRBD1 or TRBD2 for D (5 bases each). This CDR3 spans 15 amino acids. Trimming stripped 0 bases from V and 0 bases from J, with 10 bases between. Per the germline V gene, CDR1 is GTSNPN and CDR2 is SVGIG (reference sequence). CDR3 DNA: TGTGCCTGGAGTGTAAAGGGGAGTAGCACAGATACGCAGTATTTT. It is translated as CAWSVKGSSTDTQYF.

The chain employs TRBV11-1 and TRBJ2-1; 10 bases map to TRBD2. CDR1 is SGHAT and CDR2 is FQDESV in the germline V gene (reference sequence). The junction had 9 bases not matched to a gene; V was cut back by 6 bases and J by 4 bases. CDR3 length: 16 amino acids. CDR3 bases: TGTGCCAGCAGTCCACGTAGCGGGAGGAGGTACAATGAGCAGTTCTTC. This encodes CASSPRSGRRYNEQFF.